This T cell receptor (beta chain) was captured by sequencing in a study of T cell responses to AZD1222 COVID-19 vaccine. V was cut by 3 bases and J by 9 bases, with 10 bases left in between. CDR3 length: 12 amino acids. Germline lookup yields CDR1 LGHDT and CDR2 YNNKEL (reference sequence). Study-level points and caveats: Across the whole spike, CD4 TCRs peaked at regions 160-218 and 743-854.

Profiled with immunoSEQ multiplex PCR; TCRdb holds only in-frame clones, not every one. The table lists roughly 140,000 clones, around 94% of them singletons. With respect to this clone: What it binds is not known.

V gene TRBV3-1 (or the pseudogene TRBV3-2) combines with J gene TRBJ2-3, with D possibly being TRBD1 or TRBD2 (5 bases each). This specimen was peripheral blood, taken after recovery from COVID-19. This TCR was sampled from an adult who had recovered from COVID-19. CDR3 sequence reads: CASSQRGYTQYF. DNA for the CDR3: TGTGCCAGCAGCCAGAGGGGTTACACGCAGTATTTT.